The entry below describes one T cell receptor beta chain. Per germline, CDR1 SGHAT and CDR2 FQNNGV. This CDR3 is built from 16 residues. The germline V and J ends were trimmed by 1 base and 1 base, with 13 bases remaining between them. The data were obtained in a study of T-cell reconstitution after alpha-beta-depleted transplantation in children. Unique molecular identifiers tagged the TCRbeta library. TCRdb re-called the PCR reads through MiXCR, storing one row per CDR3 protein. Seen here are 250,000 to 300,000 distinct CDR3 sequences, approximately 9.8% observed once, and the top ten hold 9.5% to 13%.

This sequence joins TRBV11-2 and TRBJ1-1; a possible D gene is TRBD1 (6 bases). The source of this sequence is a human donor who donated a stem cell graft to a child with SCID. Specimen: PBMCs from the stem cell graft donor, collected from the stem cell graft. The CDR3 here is CASSLVVPRGNTEAFF. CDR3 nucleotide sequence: TGTGCCAGCAGCTTAGTTGTTCCCAGGGGGAACACTGAAGCTTTCTTT.